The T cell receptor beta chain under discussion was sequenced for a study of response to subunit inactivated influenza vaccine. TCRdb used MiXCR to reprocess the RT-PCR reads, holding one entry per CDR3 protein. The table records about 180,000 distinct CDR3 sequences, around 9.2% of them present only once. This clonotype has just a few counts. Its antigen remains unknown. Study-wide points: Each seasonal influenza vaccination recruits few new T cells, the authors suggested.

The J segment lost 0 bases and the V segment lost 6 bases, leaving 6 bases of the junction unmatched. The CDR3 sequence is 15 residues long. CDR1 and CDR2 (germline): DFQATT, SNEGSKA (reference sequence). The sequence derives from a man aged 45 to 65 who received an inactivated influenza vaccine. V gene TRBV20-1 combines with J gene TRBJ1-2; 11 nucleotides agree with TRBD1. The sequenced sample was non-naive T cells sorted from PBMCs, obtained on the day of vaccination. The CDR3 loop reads CSAAGQGVANYGYTF. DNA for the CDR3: TGCAGTGCGGCGGGACAGGGGGTGGCTAACTATGGCTACACCTTC.